Below, one T cell receptor beta chain is given with its context. This sample is drawn from a study of blood T cell repertoires in COVID-19. In the study overall: The study drew acute and convalescent COVID-19 samples from the United States, Italy and Spain. The cDNA or gDNA used as material had been derived from T cells, B-cell-depleted T cells, or PBMCs.

Per the study methods: Researchers report that nucleated cell counts were estimated from reference gene primer amplification. Assay: immunoSEQ multiplex PCR; the TCRdb copy retains only in-frame clones and omits some. The V and J calls and clone size are taken from that table; D and trimming were inferred from the DNA. The profile shows roughly 80,000 clones, approximately 80% of them singletons. V lost 4 bases and J lost 0; bases outside the gene matches: 6. CDR3 length: 17 residues. Per the germline V gene, CDR1 is SGHDN and CDR2 is FVKESK. What was sequenced was peripheral blood. The receptor comes from a man aged 80 or over with acute or convalescent COVID-19. V gene TRBV14 combines with J gene TRBJ1-4; 9 bases match TRBD1. The DNA for the CDR3 is TGTGCCAGCAGCCGCGGACAGGGGCCAGCAACTAATGAAAAACTGTTTTTT. This sequence encodes CASSRGQGPATNEKLFF.